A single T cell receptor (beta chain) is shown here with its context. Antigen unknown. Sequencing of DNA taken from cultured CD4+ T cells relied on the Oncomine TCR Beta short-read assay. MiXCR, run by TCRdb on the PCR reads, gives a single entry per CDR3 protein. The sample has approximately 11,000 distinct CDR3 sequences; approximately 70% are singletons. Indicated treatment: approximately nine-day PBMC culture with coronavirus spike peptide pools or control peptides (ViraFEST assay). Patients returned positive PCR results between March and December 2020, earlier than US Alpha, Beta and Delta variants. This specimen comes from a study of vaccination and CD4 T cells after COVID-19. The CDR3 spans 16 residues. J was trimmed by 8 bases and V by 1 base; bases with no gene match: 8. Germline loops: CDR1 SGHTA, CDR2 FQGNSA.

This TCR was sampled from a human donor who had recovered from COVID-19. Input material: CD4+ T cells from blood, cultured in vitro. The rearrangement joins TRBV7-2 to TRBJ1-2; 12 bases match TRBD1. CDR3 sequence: CASSLGGTGGARGYTF. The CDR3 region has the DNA TGTGCCAGCAGCTTAGGTGGGACAGGGGGCGCGAGGGGCTACACCTTC.